This T cell receptor (beta chain) is drawn from a study of tumor-infiltrating lymphocytes in primary liver carcinoma. The investigators made TCR beta cDNA from roughly 0.55 ug total RNA, using a constant-region primer. Libraries covering TCR beta were generated through three nested multiplex PCR rounds (using a slightly modified ARM-PCR). Each of the first two PCR rounds ran approximately 11 cycles with TRBV1-TRBV30 forward and C-beta reverse primers. Each CDR3 protein is one row after TCRdb ran MiXCR on the multiplex PCR reads. The sample gives more than 85,000 distinct CDR3 sequences, roughly 85% of which show up once; about 20% is in the top ten. V was clipped by 6 bases and J by 2 bases, with 14 bases between them. This CDR3 comprises 15 residues. Unsorted bulk tissue (about 18-30 mg) underwent RNA and DNA co-extraction. Collection of samples drew on five separate regions of each tumor. This clonotype appeared a single time.

J is TRBJ2-1 and V is TRBV12-3 or TRBV12-4; TRBD1 or TRBD2 may be the D gene (5 bases each). This TCR derives from a man between 35 and 55 years old with primary liver carcinoma and hepatitis B virus infection. Sequenced: liver tumor tissue from sampling region 3. Stated subset: tumor region T3, left-lateral pole. CDR3 in amino acids: CASRGVARTYNEQFF. Here the CDR3 DNA reads TGTGCCAGCAGGGGGGTGGCGCGGACCTACAATGAGCAGTTCTTC.